The 7 T cell receptor beta chains below come from one sample, sequenced in a study of tumor and adjacent non-tumor tissue in lung cancer. A modified ARM-PCR protocol with three rounds of nested PCR amplified TCRbeta. Each CDR3 protein is one row after TCRdb ran MiXCR on the multiplex PCR reads. The table shows fewer than 100,000 distinct CDR3 sequences, with more than 75% occurring only once. No cell sorting was done before RNA was extracted from the tissue. More than 3 cm separated this lung sample from the edge of the tumor. The sample was distant non-tumor lung tissue. The origin of the receptors is a woman aged 45-60 years with non-small cell lung cancer.

About this clonotype: No conserved phenylalanine or tryptophan ends this CDR3, so it is likely a read error. The genes are TRBV20-1 and TRBJ2-1; 11 nucleotides agree with TRBD1. From germline, CDR1 is DFQATT and CDR2 SNEGSKA (reference sequence). The CDR3 consists of 15 residues. V trimming: 4 bases; J trimming: 5 bases; junction bases outside the gene matches: 7. The CDR3 DNA reads TGCAGTGCTACAGGACAGGGGGCTCAAAACAATGAGCAGTTCTTA. Its protein is CSATGQGAQNNEQFL.

Turning to this clonotype: Because it lacks the conserved phenylalanine or tryptophan at the end, this CDR3 is likely a read error. The genes are TRBV11-2 and TRBJ1-2; 10 bases match TRBD1. There are 15 residues in the CDR3. In germline, CDR1 is SGHAT, CDR2 FQNNGV. CDR3 coding DNA: TGTGCCAGCGGCTTAGACAGGGGGCCTTACTATGGCTACACCCTC. It codes for CASGLDRGPYYGYTL.

This clonotype has at least ten counts. This chain uses TRBV10-1 with TRBJ2-2, with 13 positions matching TRBD2. Germline V gene sequence: CDR1 WNHNN, CDR2 SYGVQD (reference sequence). The CDR3 covers 21 residues. The V segment lost 2 bases and the J segment 1 base; nucleotides outside the gene matches: 13. CDR3 in DNA: TGCGCCAGCAGTGAGCCGAGGGGACTAGCGGGACCGATTATGAACACCGGGGAGCTGTTTTTT. Translation gives CASSEPRGLAGPIMNTGELFF.

Concerning this clonotype: One end of the junction varies from germline; a read error may be responsible. CDR3 DNA sequence: TGTGCCAGCAGCCATATTAAGCGGGAGTTCTACAATGAGCACTTATTC. Its protein is CASSHIKREFYNEHLF. The chain employs TRBV14 and TRBJ2-1; 8 bases are shared with TRBD2. In germline, CDR1 is SGHDN, CDR2 FVKESK. The CDR3 loop spans 16 amino acids.

The chain is built from TRBV11-2 and TRBJ1-3; D might be TRBD1 (5 bases). This CDR3 is 15 amino acids long. V was pared by 5 bases and J by 14 bases, with 25 bases between. Germline loops: CDR1 SGHAT, CDR2 FQNNGV. Here the CDR3 reads CASSTGMNSGNIVYF. In DNA form, the CDR3 reads TGTGCCAGCAGCACAGGCATGAACTCTGGAAACATCGTATATTTT.

Notes on this clonotype: An end of the junction does not agree with germline; a read error may underlie this. The CDR3, as DNA: TGCAGTGCCCGGGGCGGGACCCGGAGCTCCTACGATCAGTACTTC. Its translation: CSARGGTRSSYDQYF. This sequence joins TRBV20-1 and TRBJ2-7, with TRBD2 as a possible D gene (6 bases). The length of the CDR3 is 15 residues. The germline gives CDR1 DFQATT, CDR2 SNEGSKA (reference sequence).

Comments on this clonotype: The junction and the germline gene differ at one end; a read error may be behind it. The J gene is TRBJ2-3, the V gene TRBV5-1; TRBD2 agrees at 9 bases. The germline V gene encodes CDR1 SGHRS and CDR2 YFSETQ. This CDR3 has 15 amino acids. CDR3: CASSLTSGSGDTQYF. The CDR3 DNA follows: TGCGCCAGTAGCTTGACTAGCGGAAGCGGAGATACGCAGTATTTT. The entire variable domain, with the rest obtained from reference TRBV5-1 and TRBJ2-3, is as follows: KAGVTQTPRYLIKTRGQQVTLSCSPISGHRSVSWYQQTPGQGLQFLFEYFSETQRNKGNFPGRFSGRQFSNSRSEMNVSTLELGDSALYLCASSLTSGSGDTQYFGPGTRLTVL.